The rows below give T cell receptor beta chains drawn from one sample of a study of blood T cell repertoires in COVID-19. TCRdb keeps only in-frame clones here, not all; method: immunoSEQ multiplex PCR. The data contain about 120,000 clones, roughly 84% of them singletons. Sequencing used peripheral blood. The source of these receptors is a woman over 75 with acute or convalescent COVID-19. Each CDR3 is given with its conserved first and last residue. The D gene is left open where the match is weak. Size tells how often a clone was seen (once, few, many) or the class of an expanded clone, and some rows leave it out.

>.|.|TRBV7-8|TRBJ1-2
CASSLARTDYGYTF
TGTGCCAGCAGCTTAGCGAGGACAGACTATGGCTACACCTTC
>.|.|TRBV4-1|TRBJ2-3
CASSQSAGQTQYF
TGCGCCAGCAGCCAGAGTGCTGGACAGACGCAGTATTTT
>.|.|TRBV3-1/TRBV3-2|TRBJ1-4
CASRPGGSTNEKLFF
TGTGCCAGCAGACCCGGGGGAAGCACTAATGAAAAACTGTTTTTT
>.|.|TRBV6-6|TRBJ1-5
CASSYTGQPQHF
TGTGCCAGCAGTTACACGGGGCAGCCCCAGCATTTT
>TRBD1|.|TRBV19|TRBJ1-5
CASSLGTGEGRPQHF
TGTGCCAGTAGTCTAGGGACAGGGGAGGGGAGGCCCCAGCATTTT
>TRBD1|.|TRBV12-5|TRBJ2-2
CASGLGTGFTGELFF
TGTGCTAGTGGTCTAGGGACAGGATTCACCGGGGAGCTGTTTTTT
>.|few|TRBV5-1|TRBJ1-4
CASSLATFEKLFF
TGCGCCAGCAGCTTAGCCACCTTTGAAAAACTGTTTTTT
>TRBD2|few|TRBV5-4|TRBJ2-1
CASSLGTSGGIRYEQFF
TGTGCCAGCAGCTTGGGGACTAGCGGGGGGATACGGTATGAGCAGTTCTTC
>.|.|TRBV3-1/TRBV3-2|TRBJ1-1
CASSQGRGGNTEAFF
TGTGCCAGCAGCCAAGGTCGGGGAGGAAACACTGAAGCTTTCTTT
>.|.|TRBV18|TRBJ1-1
CASSPTGRKGTEAFF
TGTGCCAGCTCCCCCACAGGGAGAAAGGGCACTGAAGCTTTCTTT
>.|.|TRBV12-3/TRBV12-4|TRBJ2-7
CASSLLGAYKQYF
TGTGCCAGCAGTTTATTAGGGGCTTACAAGCAGTACTTC
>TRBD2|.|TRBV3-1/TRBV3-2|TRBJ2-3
CASSQRELKDTQYF
TGTGCCAGCAGCCAGCGGGAGCTTAAAGATACGCAGTATTTT
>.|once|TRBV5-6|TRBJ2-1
CASSSLLATYNEQFF
TGTGCCAGCTCAAGCTTGCTAGCGACCTACAATGAGCAGTTCTTC
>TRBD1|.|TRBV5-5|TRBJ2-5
CASSLATGVQETQYF
TGTGCCAGCAGCTTGGCCACAGGGGTCCAAGAGACCCAGTACTTC
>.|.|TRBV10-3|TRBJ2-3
CAISDAGRSTDTQYF
TGTGCCATCAGTGACGCGGGACGAAGCACAGATACGCAGTATTTT
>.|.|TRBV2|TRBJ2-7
CASRDRTGHAVQYF
TGTGCCAGCAGGGACCGTACTGGACATGCTGTGCAGTACTTC
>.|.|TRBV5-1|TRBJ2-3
CASSLDSRLGDTQYF
TGCGCCAGCAGCTTGGACTCTCGCCTTGGTGATACGCAGTATTTT
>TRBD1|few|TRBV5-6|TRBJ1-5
CASSLKALGTGRNQPQHF
TGTGCCAGCAGCTTGAAAGCCCTCGGGACAGGGAGGAATCAGCCCCAGCATTTT
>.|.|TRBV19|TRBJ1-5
CASSMTTGSNQPQHF
TGTGCCAGTAGTATGACGACTGGGAGCAATCAGCCCCAGCATTTT
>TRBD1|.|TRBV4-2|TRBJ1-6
CASSLWRGQGTDSSYNSPLHF
TGTGCCAGCAGCCTATGGAGGGGACAGGGAACCGACAGCTCCTATAATTCACCCCTCCACTTT
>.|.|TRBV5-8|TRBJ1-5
CASSLVHRFYSNQPQHF
TGTGCCAGCAGCTTAGTTCACCGGTTCTATAGCAATCAGCCCCAGCATTTT
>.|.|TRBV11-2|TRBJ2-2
CASSSWSGTGELFF
TGTGCCAGCAGCTCTTGGTCCGGCACCGGGGAGCTGTTTTTT
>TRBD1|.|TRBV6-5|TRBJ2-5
CASSYSRGQGAQYF
TGTGCCAGCAGTTACTCCAGGGGGCAAGGGGCCCAGTACTTC
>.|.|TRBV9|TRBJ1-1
CASSVGSLLNTEAFF
TGTGCCAGCAGCGTAGGTTCACTCTTGAACACTGAAGCTTTCTTT
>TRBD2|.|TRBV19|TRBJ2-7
CASSMAPGLPSYEQYF
TGTGCCAGTAGTATGGCCCCGGGACTACCCAGCTACGAGCAGTACTTC
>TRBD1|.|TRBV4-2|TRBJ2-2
CASSHNAGGAGTGELFF
TGTGCCAGCAGCCATAACGCAGGGGGCGCGGGCACCGGGGAGCTGTTTTTT
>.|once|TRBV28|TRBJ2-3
CASSPRLIYTDTQYF
TGTGCCAGCAGTCCCAGGCTTATTTACACAGATACGCAGTATTTT
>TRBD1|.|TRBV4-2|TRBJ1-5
CASSQDGHRGEPQHF
TGTGCCAGCAGCCAAGACGGACACAGGGGTGAGCCCCAGCATTTT
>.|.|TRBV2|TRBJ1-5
CASRRDYNQPQHF
TGTGCCAGCAGGAGGGATTATAATCAGCCCCAGCATTTT